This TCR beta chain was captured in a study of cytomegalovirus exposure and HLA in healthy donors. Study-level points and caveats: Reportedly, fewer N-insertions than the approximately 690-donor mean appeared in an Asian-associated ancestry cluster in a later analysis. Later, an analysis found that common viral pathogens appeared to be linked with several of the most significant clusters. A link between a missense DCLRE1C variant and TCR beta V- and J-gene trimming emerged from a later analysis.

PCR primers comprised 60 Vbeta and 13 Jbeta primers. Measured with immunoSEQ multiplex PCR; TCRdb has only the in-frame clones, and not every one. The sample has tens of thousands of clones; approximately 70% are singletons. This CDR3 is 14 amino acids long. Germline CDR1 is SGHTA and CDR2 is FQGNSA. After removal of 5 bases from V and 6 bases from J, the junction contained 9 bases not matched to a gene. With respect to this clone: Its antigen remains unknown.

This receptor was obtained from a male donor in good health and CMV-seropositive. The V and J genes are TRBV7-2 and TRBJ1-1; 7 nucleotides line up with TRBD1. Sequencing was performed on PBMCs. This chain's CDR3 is CASSPRQGLSEAFF. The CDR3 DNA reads TGTGCCAGCAGCCCTCGACAGGGATTATCTGAAGCTTTCTTT.